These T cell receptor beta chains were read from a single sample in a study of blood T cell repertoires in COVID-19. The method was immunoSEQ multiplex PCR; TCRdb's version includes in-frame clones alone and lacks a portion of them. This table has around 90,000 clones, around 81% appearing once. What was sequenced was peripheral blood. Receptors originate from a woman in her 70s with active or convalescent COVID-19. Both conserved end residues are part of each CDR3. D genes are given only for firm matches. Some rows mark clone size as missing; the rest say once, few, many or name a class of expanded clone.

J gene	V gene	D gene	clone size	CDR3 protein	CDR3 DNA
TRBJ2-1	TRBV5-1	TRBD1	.	CASSTGQSSYNEQFF	TGCGCCAGCAGCACGGGACAGAGCTCCTACAATGAGCAGTTCTTC
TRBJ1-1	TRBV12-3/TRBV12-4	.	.	CASSLNRETEAFF	TGTGCCAGCAGTTTGAACAGGGAAACTGAAGCTTTCTTT
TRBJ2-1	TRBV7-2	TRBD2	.	CASRPGTSGYEQFF	TGTGCCAGCAGGCCCGGGACTAGCGGCTATGAGCAGTTCTTC
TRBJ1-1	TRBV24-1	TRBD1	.	CATSDPRQGSTEAFF	TGTGCCACCAGTGATCCAAGACAGGGGAGCACTGAAGCTTTCTTT
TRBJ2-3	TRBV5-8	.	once	CASSPLITQYF	TGTGCCAGCAGCCCACTCATTACGCAGTATTTT
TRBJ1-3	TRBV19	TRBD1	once	CASSISGTGAISGNTIYF	TGTGCCAGTAGTATTTCTGGGACAGGGGCCATCTCTGGAAACACCATATATTTT
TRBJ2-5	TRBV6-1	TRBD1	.	CASSDPPGGKETQYF	TGTGCCAGCAGTGACCCGCCAGGGGGCAAAGAGACCCAGTACTTC
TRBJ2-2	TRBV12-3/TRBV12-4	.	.	CASSLGITGELFF	TGTGCCAGCAGTTTAGGTATCACCGGGGAGCTGTTTTTT
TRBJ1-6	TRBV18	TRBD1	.	CASSPPGQNYNSPLHF	TGTGCCAGCTCACCGCCGGGACAGAACTATAATTCACCCCTCCACTTT
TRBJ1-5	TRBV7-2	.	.	CASSLAGSNSNQPQHF	TGTGCCAGCAGCTTAGCGGGCAGCAATAGCAATCAGCCCCAGCATTTT
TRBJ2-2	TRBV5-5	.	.	CASRRDNANTGELFF	TGTGCCAGCCGACGGGATAATGCGAACACCGGGGAGCTGTTTTTT
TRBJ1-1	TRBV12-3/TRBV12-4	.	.	CASASSGNTEAFF	TGTGCCAGCGCGTCGTCCGGGAACACTGAAGCTTTCTTT
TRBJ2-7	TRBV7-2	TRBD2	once	CASSFKRGEVGEQYF	TGTGCCAGCAGCTTTAAGCGGGGGGAGGTGGGGGAGCAGTACTTC
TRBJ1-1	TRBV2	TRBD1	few	CASTRQGDTEAFF	TGTGCCAGCACTCGACAGGGAGACACTGAAGCTTTCTTT
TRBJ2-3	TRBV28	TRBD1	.	CASSLGTGGGDTQYF	TGTGCCAGCAGTCTGGGGACAGGCGGAGGAGATACGCAGTATTTT
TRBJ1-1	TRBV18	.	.	CASSPGVGFKSGTEAFF	TGTGCCAGCTCACCAGGGGTAGGGTTCAAATCAGGGACTGAAGCTTTCTTT
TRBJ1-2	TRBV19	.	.	CASSIASVVYGYTF	TGTGCCAGTAGTATAGCCTCAGTTGTCTATGGCTACACCTTC
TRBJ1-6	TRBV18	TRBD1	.	CASSPGQDSPLHF	TGTGCCAGCTCACCCGGACAGGATTCACCCCTCCACTTT
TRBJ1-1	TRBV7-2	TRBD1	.	CASSSTGLNTEAFF	TGTGCCAGCAGCTCGACAGGGCTTAACACTGAAGCTTTCTTT
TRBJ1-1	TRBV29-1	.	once	CSVESFLGAEAFF	TGCAGCGTTGAGAGTTTTCTGGGCGCTGAAGCTTTCTTT
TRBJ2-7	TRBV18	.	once	CASSPGVTAYEQYF	TGTGCCAGCTCACCGGGAGTTACGGCCTACGAGCAGTACTTC
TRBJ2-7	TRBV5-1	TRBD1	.	CASRKIPGQGGEQYF	TGCGCCAGCAGGAAAATTCCGGGACAGGGGGGCGAGCAGTACTTC
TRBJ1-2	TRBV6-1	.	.	CASSERQARDGYTF	TGTGCCAGCAGTGAAAGGCAGGCCCGCGATGGCTACACCTTC
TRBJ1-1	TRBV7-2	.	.	CASSLYSGMNTEAFF	TGTGCCAGCAGCTTATATTCGGGGATGAACACTGAAGCTTTCTTT
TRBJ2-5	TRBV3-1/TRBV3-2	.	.	CASSPFIVGTQYF	TGTGCCAGCAGCCCCTTTATAGTTGGGACCCAGTACTTC
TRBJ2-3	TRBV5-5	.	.	CASSLAVQGGDSSTDTQYF	TGTGCCAGCAGCTTGGCAGTCCAGGGGGGCGATTCTAGCACAGATACGCAGTATTTT
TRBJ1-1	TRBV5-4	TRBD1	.	CASSEPPGGANTEAFF	TGTGCCAGCAGCGAACCTCCAGGGGGCGCGAACACTGAAGCTTTCTTT
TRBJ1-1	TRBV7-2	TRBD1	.	CASIPRQGAVTEAFF	TGTGCCAGCATCCCAAGACAGGGGGCGGTCACTGAAGCTTTCTTT
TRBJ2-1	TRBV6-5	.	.	CASSSLLNEQFF	TGTGCCAGCAGCTCACTTCTCAATGAGCAGTTCTTC
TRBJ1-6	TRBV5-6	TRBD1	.	CASSSLRQGLHF	TGTGCCAGCAGCTCCCTTCGACAGGGACTCCACTTT
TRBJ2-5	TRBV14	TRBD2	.	CASSQDVGGQETQYF	TGTGCCAGCAGCCAAGATGTGGGGGGGCAAGAGACCCAGTACTTC
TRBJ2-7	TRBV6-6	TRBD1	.	CASSPTGDRRDYEQYF	TGTGCCAGCAGTCCCACCGGGGACAGGAGAGACTACGAGCAGTACTTC
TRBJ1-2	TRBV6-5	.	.	CASSYKGIISGYTF	TGTGCCAGCAGTTATAAGGGGATAATTAGTGGCTACACCTTC
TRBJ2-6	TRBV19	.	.	CASSTGNWPQDGANVLTF	TGTGCCAGTAGTACAGGGAACTGGCCGCAGGACGGGGCCAACGTCCTGACTTTC
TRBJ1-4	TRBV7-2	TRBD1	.	CASSLRGGGATNEKLFF	TGTGCCAGCAGCTTACGCGGAGGGGGCGCGACTAATGAAAAACTGTTTTTT
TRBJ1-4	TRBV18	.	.	CASSGQRNEKLFF	TGTGCCAGCTCAGGCCAGCGAAATGAAAAACTGTTTTTT
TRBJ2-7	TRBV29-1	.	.	CSVVGSGTLYEQYF	TGCAGCGTTGTTGGGTCCGGGACACTCTACGAGCAGTACTTC
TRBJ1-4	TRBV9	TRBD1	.	CASSVRQGAGNEKLFF	TGTGCCAGCAGCGTCAGACAGGGGGCCGGTAATGAAAAACTGTTTTTT
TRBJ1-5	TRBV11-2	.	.	CASSLAGSNQPQHF	TGTGCCAGCAGCTTAGCAGGGAGCAATCAGCCCCAGCATTTT
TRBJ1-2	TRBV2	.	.	CASSEQPSANYGYTF	TGTGCCAGCAGCGAGCAGCCCAGCGCTAACTATGGCTACACCTTC
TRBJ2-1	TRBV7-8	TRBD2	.	CASSLAELAGGPYNEQFF	TGTGCCAGCAGCTTAGCGGAACTAGCGGGGGGACCCTACAATGAGCAGTTCTTC
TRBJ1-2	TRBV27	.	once	CASSTSGYGYTF	TGTGCCAGCAGTACCTCCGGGTATGGCTACACCTTC
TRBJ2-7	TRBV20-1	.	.	CSASYPSLSGDIYEQYF	TGCAGTGCTAGTTATCCCTCCCTATCCGGGGATATCTACGAGCAGTACTTC
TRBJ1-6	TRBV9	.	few	CASSAQGMGNSPLHF	TGTGCCAGCAGCGCTCAGGGTATGGGGAATTCACCCCTCCACTTT
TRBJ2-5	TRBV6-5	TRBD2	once	CASSYSSSGVKTQYF	TGTGCCAGCAGTTACTCATCTAGCGGGGTAAAGACCCAGTACTTC
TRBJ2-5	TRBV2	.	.	CASSDYQGTATQYF	TGTGCCAGCAGTGACTATCAGGGGACGGCGACCCAGTACTTC
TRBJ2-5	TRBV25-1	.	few	CASSERQQGAQYF	TGTGCCAGCAGTGAACGCCAGCAGGGTGCCCAGTACTTC
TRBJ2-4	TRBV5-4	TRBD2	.	CASSFSGGANIQYF	TGTGCCAGCAGCTTCAGCGGGGGGGCTAACATTCAGTACTTC
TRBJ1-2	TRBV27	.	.	CASSSATAGGYTF	TGTGCCAGCAGTTCGGCCACGGCCGGGGGCTACACCTTC
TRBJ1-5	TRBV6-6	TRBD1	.	CASSKPGTGVNQPQHF	TGTGCCAGCAGTAAGCCCGGGACAGGAGTTAATCAGCCCCAGCATTTT
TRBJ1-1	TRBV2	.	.	CASRSEGTEAFF	TGTGCCAGCAGGTCCGAGGGAACTGAAGCTTTCTTT
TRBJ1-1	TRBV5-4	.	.	CAGSTGGVRAFF	TGTGCCGGCTCTACGGGGGGCGTTCGAGCTTTCTTT
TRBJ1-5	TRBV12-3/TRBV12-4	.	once	CASSLETRKPQHF	TGTGCCAGCAGTTTAGAGACGAGGAAGCCCCAGCATTTT